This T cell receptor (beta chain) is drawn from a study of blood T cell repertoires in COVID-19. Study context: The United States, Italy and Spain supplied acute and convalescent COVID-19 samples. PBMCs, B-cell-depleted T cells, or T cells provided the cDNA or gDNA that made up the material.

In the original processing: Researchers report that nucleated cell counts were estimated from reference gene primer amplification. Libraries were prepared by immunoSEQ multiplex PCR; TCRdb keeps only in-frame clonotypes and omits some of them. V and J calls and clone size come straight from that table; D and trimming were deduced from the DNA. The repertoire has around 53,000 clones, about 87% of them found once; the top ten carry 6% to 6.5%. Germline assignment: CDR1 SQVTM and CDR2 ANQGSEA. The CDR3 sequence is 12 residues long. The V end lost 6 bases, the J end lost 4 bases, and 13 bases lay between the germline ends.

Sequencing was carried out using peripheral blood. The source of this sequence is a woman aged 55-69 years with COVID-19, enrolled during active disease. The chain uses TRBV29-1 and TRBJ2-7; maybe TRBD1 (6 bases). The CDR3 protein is CSVRTAVYEQYF. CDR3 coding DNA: TGCAGCGTCAGGACAGCTGTGTACGAGCAGTACTTC.